This paragraph covers one T cell receptor (beta chain) sequence. Its antigen is still unknown. V trimming: 6 bases; J trimming: 6 bases; junction bases outside the gene matches: 3. The CDR3 is made up of 12 amino acids. Per the germline V gene, CDR1 is SGHTA and CDR2 is FQGTGA. This specimen belongs to a study of beta chain features in type 1 diabetes. Study-level results: Insertion counts at VDJ junctions were lower in type 1 diabetes patients, who also showed more deletions there. TCRB CDR3s from Type 1 diabetes patients were moderately but significantly shorter in all four CD4+ subsets. Patients' naive, central memory and regulatory TCRB repertoires appeared more alike than those of healthy donors. These data did not resolve whether HLA type affects TCRB rearrangement.

It was via CD45RO/CCR7/CD25/CD127/CD95/CD27 that CD4+ naive, central memory, regulatory and stem cell-like memory cells were sorted. As every portion of the isolated RNA was reverse transcribed, the sequencing read expressed TCRB transcripts. The method was immunoSEQ multiplex PCR; TCRdb's version includes in-frame clones alone and lacks a portion of them. The data show around 150,000 clones, approximately 9% seen once. The TCR comes from a woman aged 18-29 years with type 1 diabetes. Material: central memory CD4+ T cells from blood. This sequence joins TRBV7-3 and TRBJ2-7; the match to TRBD1 covers 9 bases. CDR3 region: CASSKTGGEQYF. CDR3 nucleotide sequence: TGTGCCAGCAGTAAGACAGGGGGCGAGCAGTACTTC.